These T cell receptor beta chains were read from a single sample in a study of Graves' ophthalmopathy and Graves' hyperthyroidism. MiXCR was run by TCRdb on the multiplex PCR reads, yielding one entry per CDR3 protein. The sample has over a million distinct CDR3 sequences; 35% to 45% are singletons. Sequences were obtained from peripheral blood or thyroid tissue (not recorded which). The receptors derive from an adult man with Graves' hyperthyroidism. Both conserved end residues are part of each CDR3. The D gene is left open where the match is weak. Some rows have no size entry. The others give once, few or many, or a class for an expanded clone.

abundance	v_gene	d_gene	j_gene	CDR3aa	CDR3nt
many	TRBV29-1	.	TRBJ2-7	CSVESGASYEQYF	TGCAGCGTTGAATCGGGGGCCTCCTACGAGCAGTACTTC
few	TRBV4-3	.	TRBJ1-4	CASSQDDQGEKLFF	TGCGCCAGCAGCCAAGACGACCAGGGTGAAAAACTGTTTTTT
few	TRBV6-5	TRBD2	TRBJ2-7	CALTGRESPYEQYF	TGTGCCCTCACGGGGCGGGAGTCCCCCTACGAGCAGTACTTC
many	TRBV7-2	TRBD1	TRBJ1-4	CASSPDRVNEKLFF	TGTGCCAGCAGCCCGGACAGGGTTAATGAAAAACTGTTTTTT
.	TRBV5-1	TRBD1	TRBJ1-4	CASGGQEGEKLFF	TGCGCCAGCGGCGGACAGGAGGGGGAAAAACTGTTTTTT
few	TRBV29-1	.	TRBJ1-1	CSYMGFDRSNTEAFF	TGCAGCTATATGGGCTTCGACAGGTCGAACACTGAAGCTTTCTTT
many	TRBV25-1	.	TRBJ2-5	CASSEPPPVGRLEETQYF	TGTGCCAGCAGTGAGCCCCCTCCTGTCGGGAGATTAGAAGAGACCCAGTACTTC
.	TRBV20-1	.	TRBJ2-5	CSAQHQETQYF	TGCAGTGCTCAACATCAAGAGACCCAGTACTTC
.	TRBV7-2	.	TRBJ2-7	CASSLRRDLSYEQYF	TGTGCCAGCAGCTTAAGGCGGGACCTCTCCTACGAGCAGTACTTC
many	TRBV29-1	TRBD2	TRBJ2-7	CSVAERDAQDEQYF	TGCAGCGTTGCTGAGCGGGACGCTCAGGACGAGCAGTACTTC
.	TRBV20-1	TRBD2	TRBJ2-7	CSARTMGGSSYEQYF	TGCAGTGCTAGGACTATGGGCGGGAGCTCCTACGAGCAGTACTTC
.	TRBV7-9	.	TRBJ1-6	CASSSAGQTNSPLHF	TGTGCCAGCAGCTCAGCCGGACAGACTAATTCACCCCTCCACTTT
many	TRBV4-1	.	TRBJ1-5	CASSQSFGQPQHF	TGCGCCAGCAGCCAAAGCTTCGGACAGCCCCAGCATTTT
few	TRBV20-1	.	TRBJ1-4	CSARPRVSGEKLFF	TGCAGTGCTAGACCCAGGGTTTCGGGAGAAAAACTGTTTTTT
.	TRBV19	TRBD1	TRBJ2-5	CASDPGQGSVTQYF	TGTGCCAGTGACCCGGGACAGGGTTCAGTGACCCAGTACTTC
.	TRBV10-3	TRBD1	TRBJ2-7	CAIARQGVSYEQYF	TGTGCCATTGCCAGACAGGGGGTCTCCTACGAGCAGTACTTC
many	TRBV19	.	TRBJ1-1	CASKYREDTEAFF	TGTGCCAGTAAATACAGGGAGGACACTGAAGCTTTCTTT
many	TRBV20-1	TRBD2	TRBJ2-5	CSAERGRATETQYF	TGCAGTGCCGAGCGGGGCAGGGCGACGGAGACCCAGTACTTC